The 15 T cell receptor beta chains reported below all come from one sample, sequenced in a study of OX40 agonist ivuxolimab in advanced cancers. Profiled with immunoSEQ multiplex PCR; TCRdb holds only in-frame clones, not every one. Altogether under 55,000 clones are present, 85% to 95% being singletons, with the ten largest covering approximately 23%. The sequencing used CD4+ or CD8+ T cells sorted from blood, collected in a trial of the OX40 agonist ivuxolimab. The receptors originated from an adult with an advanced solid tumor such as melanoma, head and neck, liver or kidney cancer.

The rearrangement uses TRBV27 and TRBJ2-7; weak D call: TRBD2 (5 bases). The V and J ends lost 5 bases and 5 bases respectively, with 10 bases between them. The CDR3 consists of 12 residues. Germline CDR1 and CDR2: MNHEY and SMNVEV (reference sequence). The CDR3 sequence: CASSRTVHEQYF. CDR3 coding DNA: TGTGCCAGCAGTCGGACTGTCCACGAGCAGTACTTC.

The chain carries TRBV27 and TRBJ1-1; D unclear. The CDR3 is 14 amino acids. CDR1 MNHEY and CDR2 SMNVEV come from the germline V gene (reference sequence). V lost 7 bases, J lost 4 bases, and 16 bases lay in between. DNA for the CDR3: TGTGCCAGCACCCAACTGGGGTCGGCCACTGAAGCTTTCTTT. It specifies CASTQLGSATEAFF.

The genes are TRBV13 and TRBJ2-7; maybe TRBD2 (5 bases). The CDR3 extends over 16 amino acids. The germline CDR1 and CDR2 sequences are PRHDT and FYEKMQ (reference sequence). V was cut by 0 bases and J by 2 bases, with 14 bases left in between. In nucleotides, the CDR3 is TGTGCCAGCAGCTTAGGAGGGCATAGCGTGACCTACGAGCAGTACTTC. Its protein product is CASSLGGHSVTYEQYF.

This chain uses TRBV5-6 with TRBJ2-7, with D possibly TRBD1 on 5 matching bases. CDR3 length: 13 amino acids. V lost 1 base to trimming and J lost 3 bases, with 8 bases between them. Germline V CDR1 and CDR2: SGHDT, YYEEEE. The CDR3 nucleotides read TGTGCCAGCAGCTTGTGGGGCAACTACGAGCAGTACTTC. Translated, it gives CASSLWGNYEQYF. The complete variable domain, with remaining parts taken from reference TRBV5-6 and TRBJ2-7, reads DAGVTQSPTHLIKTRGQQVTLRCSPKSGHDTVSWYQQALGQGPQFIFQYYEEEERQRGNFPDRFSGHQFPNYSSELNVNALLLGDSALYLCASSLWGNYEQYFGPGTRLTVT.

The chain has TRBV6-5 and TRBJ2-7; TRBD1 matches at 8 bases. Germline CDR1 reads MNHEY; CDR2 reads SVGAGI. Trimming at V came to 4 bases and at J to 7 bases, leaving 6 bases not matched to a gene. CDR3 length equals 13 residues. The chain's CDR3 is CASSSAGGREQYF. DNA of the CDR3: TGTGCCAGCAGTTCAGCAGGGGGCAGGGAGCAGTACTTC.

DNA of the CDR3: TGTGCCAGTAGTATAACTGGGACAGGTTGGGGCGAGCAGTACTTC. Amino acids: CASSITGTGWGEQYF. The chain is built from TRBV19 and TRBJ2-7; 8 bases line up with TRBD1. Germline assignment: CDR1 LNHDA and CDR2 SQIVND (reference sequence). Losses at the gene ends were 2 bases for V and 6 bases for J; bases not matched to a gene: 9. CDR3 length: 15 amino acids.

The chain couples TRBV7-9 to TRBJ2-2, with D possibly TRBD2 on 6 matching bases. This CDR3 comprises 18 residues. Germline lookup yields CDR1 SEHNR and CDR2 FQNEAQ (reference sequence). Trimming left V 7 bases short and J 3 bases short, with 24 bases between. CDR3 in DNA: TGTGCCAGCACCAAGCCGGGGGTTCAGCCTTACTACACCGGGGAGCTGTTTTTT. As protein: CASTKPGVQPYYTGELFF.

The rearrangement joins TRBV6-4 to TRBJ2-7, with 10 bases that match TRBD2. There are 14 residues in the CDR3. The trim removed 5 bases at V and 2 bases at J, leaving 3 bases unmatched. The germline CDR1 and CDR2 sequences are MRHNA and SNTAGT. CDR3 nucleotides: TGTGCCAGCAGTTACACTAGCGGGGCCTACGAGCAGTACTTC. Translating gives CASSYTSGAYEQYF.

This sequence joins TRBV10-3 and TRBJ1-5; 9 bases line up with TRBD1. In germline, CDR1 is ENHRY, CDR2 SYGVKD. Trimming at V came to 0 bases and at J to 5 bases, leaving 5 bases not matched to a gene. CDR3 size: 16 residues. CDR3 coding DNA: TGTGCCATCAGTGAGTCGGGACAGGGTAGGGATCAGCCCCAGCATTTT. It is translated as CAISESGQGRDQPQHF.

V gene TRBV7-8 combines with J gene TRBJ2-1; 8 nucleotides line up with TRBD2. Trimming at V came to 5 bases and at J to 1 base, leaving 7 bases not matched to a gene. Germline lookup yields CDR1 SGHVS and CDR2 FQNEAQ. This CDR3 is 16 amino acids long. This CDR3 reads CASSPGLAVSYNEQFF. CDR3 DNA sequence: TGTGCCAGCAGCCCCGGACTAGCCGTTTCCTACAATGAGCAGTTCTTC.

The gene calls are TRBV19 and TRBJ2-7; TRBD1 agrees at 11 bases. The CDR3 runs 16 residues. Germline assignment: CDR1 LNHDA and CDR2 SQIVND (reference sequence). Trimming cost V 3 bases and J 4 bases; bases outside gene matches: 8. CDR3 in amino acids: CASSISGQGAIYEQYF. The CDR3 bases are TGTGCCAGTAGTATCTCCGGACAGGGGGCTATTTACGAGCAGTACTTC.

This clone appeared a single time. This chain uses TRBV5-6 with TRBJ2-3; 14 bases align to TRBD2. The CDR3 length is 18 residues. The V gene's germline CDR1 is SGHDT and CDR2 YYEEEE. Trimming at V came to 2 bases and at J to 4 bases, leaving 9 bases not matched to a gene. CDR3 DNA sequence: TGTGCCAGCAGCTTTCCGGGACTAGCGGGAGTGGTTCCAGATACGCAGTATTTT. This sequence encodes CASSFPGLAGVVPDTQYF.

V usage is TRBV4-3 and J usage is TRBJ1-2; D not resolved. The CDR3 loop spans 16 amino acids. With 3 bases removed from V and 8 bases from J, the gap between germline ends came to 22 bases. Germline V gene sequence: CDR1 LGHNA, CDR2 YSLEER. CDR3 sequence reads: CASSHSRTGSVIGYTF. CDR3 nucleotides: TGCGCCAGCAGCCATTCGAGGACTGGCTCTGTGATCGGCTACACCTTC.

The J gene is TRBJ2-7, the V gene TRBV28; 12 positions agree with TRBD2. Germline CDR1 is MDHEN and CDR2 is SYDVKM. The V segment lost 6 bases and the J segment 5 bases; nucleotides outside the gene matches: 8. There are 15 residues in the CDR3. The CDR3 bases are TGTGCCAGCAGCCGACTAGCGGGAGTGGGAAACGAGCAGTACTTC. This gives the protein CASSRLAGVGNEQYF.

This clone is a singleton in its sample. Written as DNA, the CDR3 is TGTGCCAGCAGCGATGTAGCGGGAGGGCCGGAGACCCAGTACTTC. Encoded protein: CASSDVAGGPETQYF. The rearrangement joins TRBV9 to TRBJ2-5; 11 positions match TRBD2. CDR1 and CDR2 (germline): SGDLS, YYNGEE. CDR3 length: 15 amino acids. Germline trimming cut 3 bases from V and 5 bases from J; bases unmatched to any gene: 6.